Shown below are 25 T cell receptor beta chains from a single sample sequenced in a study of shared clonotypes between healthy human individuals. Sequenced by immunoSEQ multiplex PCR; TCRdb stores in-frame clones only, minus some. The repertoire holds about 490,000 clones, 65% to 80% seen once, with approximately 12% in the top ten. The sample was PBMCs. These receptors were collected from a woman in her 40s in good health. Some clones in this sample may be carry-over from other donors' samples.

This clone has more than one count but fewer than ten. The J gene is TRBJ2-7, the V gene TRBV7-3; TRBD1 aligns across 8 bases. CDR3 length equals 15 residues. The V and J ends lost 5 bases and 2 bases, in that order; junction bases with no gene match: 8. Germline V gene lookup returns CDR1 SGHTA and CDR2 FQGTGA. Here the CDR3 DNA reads TGTGCCAGCAGCCCACAGGGGGGCAACACCTACGAGCAGTACTTC. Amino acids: CASSPQGGNTYEQYF.

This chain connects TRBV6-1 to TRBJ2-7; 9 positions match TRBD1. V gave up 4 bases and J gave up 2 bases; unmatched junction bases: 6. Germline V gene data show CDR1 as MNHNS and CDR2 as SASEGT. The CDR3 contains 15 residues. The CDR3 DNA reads TGTGCCAGCAGTGGCCGGGACAGGGAAGCCTACGAGCAGTACTTC. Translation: CASSGRDREAYEQYF.

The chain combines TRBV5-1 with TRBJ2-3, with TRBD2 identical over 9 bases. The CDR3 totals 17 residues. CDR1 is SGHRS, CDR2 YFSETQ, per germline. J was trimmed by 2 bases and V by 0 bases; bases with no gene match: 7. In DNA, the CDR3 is TGCGCCAGCAGCTTGGCGGCTAGCGGGGATTCCACAGATACGCAGTATTTT. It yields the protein CASSLAASGDSTDTQYF.

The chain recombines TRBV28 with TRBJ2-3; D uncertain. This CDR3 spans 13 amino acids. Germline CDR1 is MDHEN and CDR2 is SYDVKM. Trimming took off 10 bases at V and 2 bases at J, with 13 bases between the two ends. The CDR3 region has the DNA TGTGCCACAAGAAAATGGAACACAGATACGCAGTATTTT. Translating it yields CATRKWNTDTQYF.

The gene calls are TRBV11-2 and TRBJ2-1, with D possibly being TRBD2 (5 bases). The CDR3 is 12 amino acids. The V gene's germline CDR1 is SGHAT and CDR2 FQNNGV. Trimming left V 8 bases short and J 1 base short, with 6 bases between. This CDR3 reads CASGSSYNEQFF. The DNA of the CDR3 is TGTGCCAGCGGGAGTTCCTACAATGAGCAGTTCTTC.

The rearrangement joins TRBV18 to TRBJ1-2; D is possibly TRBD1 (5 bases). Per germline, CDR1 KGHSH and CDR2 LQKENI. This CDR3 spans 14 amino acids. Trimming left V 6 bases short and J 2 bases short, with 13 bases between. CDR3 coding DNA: TGTGCCAGCTCGCCCTCACAGGAGAACTATGGCTACACCTTC. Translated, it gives CASSPSQENYGYTF.

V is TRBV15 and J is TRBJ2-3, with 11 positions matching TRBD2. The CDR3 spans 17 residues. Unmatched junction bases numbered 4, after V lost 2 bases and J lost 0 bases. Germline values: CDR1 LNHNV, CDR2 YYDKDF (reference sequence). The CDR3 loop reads CATSRKTSGISTDTQYF. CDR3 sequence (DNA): TGTGCCACCAGCAGAAAGACTAGCGGGATTAGCACAGATACGCAGTATTTT.

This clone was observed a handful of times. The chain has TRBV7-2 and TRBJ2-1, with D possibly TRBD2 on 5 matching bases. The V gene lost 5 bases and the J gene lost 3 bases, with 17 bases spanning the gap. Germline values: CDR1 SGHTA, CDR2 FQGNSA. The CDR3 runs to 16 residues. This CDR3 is CASSTQSGPLYNEQFF. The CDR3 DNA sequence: TGTGCCAGCAGCACCCAAAGCGGTCCCCTCTACAATGAGCAGTTCTTC. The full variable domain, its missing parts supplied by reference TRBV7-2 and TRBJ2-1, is GAGVSQSPSNKVTEKGKDVELRCDPISGHTALYWYRQSLGQGLEFLIYFQGNSAPDKSGLPSDRFSAERTGGSVSTLTIQRTQQEDSAVYLCASSTQSGPLYNEQFFGPGTRLTVL.

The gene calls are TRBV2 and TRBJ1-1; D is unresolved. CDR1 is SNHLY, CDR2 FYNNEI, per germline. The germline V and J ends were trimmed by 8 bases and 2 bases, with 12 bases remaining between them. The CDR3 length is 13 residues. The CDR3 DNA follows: TGTGCCAGCTTACTAATAACTAACACTGAAGCTTTCTTT. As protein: CASLLITNTEAFF.

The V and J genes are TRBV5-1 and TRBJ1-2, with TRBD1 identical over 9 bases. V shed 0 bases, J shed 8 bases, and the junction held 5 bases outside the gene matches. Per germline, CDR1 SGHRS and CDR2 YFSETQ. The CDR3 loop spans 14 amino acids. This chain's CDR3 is CASSLEGQGYGYTF. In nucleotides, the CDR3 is TGCGCCAGCAGCTTGGAGGGACAGGGATACGGCTACACCTTC.

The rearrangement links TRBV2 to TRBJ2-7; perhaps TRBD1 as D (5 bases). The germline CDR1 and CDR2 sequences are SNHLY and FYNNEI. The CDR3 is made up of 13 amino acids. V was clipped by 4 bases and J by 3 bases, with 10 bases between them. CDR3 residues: CASSVLQGYEQYF. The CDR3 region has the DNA TGTGCCAGCAGTGTGCTGCAGGGCTACGAGCAGTACTTC.

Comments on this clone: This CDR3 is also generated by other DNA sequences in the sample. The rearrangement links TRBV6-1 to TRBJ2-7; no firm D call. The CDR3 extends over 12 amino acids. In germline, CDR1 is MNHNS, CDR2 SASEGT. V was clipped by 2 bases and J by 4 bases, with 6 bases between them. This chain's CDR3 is CASSEKFYEQYF. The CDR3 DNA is TGTGCCAGCAGTGAAAAATTTTACGAGCAGTACTTC.

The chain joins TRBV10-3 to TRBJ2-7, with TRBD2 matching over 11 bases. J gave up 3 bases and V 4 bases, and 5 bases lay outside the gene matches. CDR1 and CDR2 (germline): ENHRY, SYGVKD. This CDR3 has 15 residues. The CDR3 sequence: CAISGRGLADYEQYF. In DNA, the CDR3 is TGTGCCATCAGTGGAAGGGGACTAGCGGACTACGAGCAGTACTTC.

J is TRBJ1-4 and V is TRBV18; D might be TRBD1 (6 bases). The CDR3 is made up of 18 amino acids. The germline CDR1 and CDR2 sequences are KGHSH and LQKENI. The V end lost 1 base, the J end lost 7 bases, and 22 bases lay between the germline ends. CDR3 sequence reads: CASSPQGGTIRTGEKLFF. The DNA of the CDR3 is TGTGCCAGCTCACCACAGGGGGGGACGATTCGGACTGGTGAAAAACTGTTTTTT.

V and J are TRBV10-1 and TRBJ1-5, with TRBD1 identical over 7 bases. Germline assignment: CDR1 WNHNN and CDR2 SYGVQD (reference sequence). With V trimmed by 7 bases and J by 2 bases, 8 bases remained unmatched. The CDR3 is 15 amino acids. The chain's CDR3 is CASTRDSVGNQPQHF. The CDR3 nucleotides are TGCGCCAGCACCAGGGACAGTGTTGGCAATCAGCCCCAGCATTTT.

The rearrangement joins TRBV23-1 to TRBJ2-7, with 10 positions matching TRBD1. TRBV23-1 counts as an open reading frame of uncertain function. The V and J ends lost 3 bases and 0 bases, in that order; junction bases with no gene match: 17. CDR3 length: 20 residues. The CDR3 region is CASSHSADRGRGGSSYEQYF. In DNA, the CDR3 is TGCGCCAGCAGTCATTCGGCCGACAGGGGGCGCGGCGGGAGCTCCTACGAGCAGTACTTC.

The CDR3 region has the DNA TGTGCCAGCGGGCGTGCGGTCGGTGAGACCCAGTACTTC. Translated: CASGRAVGETQYF. The chain joins TRBV11-1 to TRBJ2-5; no clear D. Trimming pared 8 bases from V and 5 bases from J, leaving 15 bases between. Germline loops: CDR1 SGHAT, CDR2 FQDESV (reference sequence). The CDR3 is 13 residues long.

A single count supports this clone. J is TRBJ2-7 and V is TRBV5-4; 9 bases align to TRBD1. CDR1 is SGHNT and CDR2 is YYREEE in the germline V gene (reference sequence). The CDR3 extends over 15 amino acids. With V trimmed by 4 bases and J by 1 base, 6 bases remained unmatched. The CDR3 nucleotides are TGTGCCAGCAGCACCGCCGGGACAGGGTCCTACGAGCAGTACTTC. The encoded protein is CASSTAGTGSYEQYF.

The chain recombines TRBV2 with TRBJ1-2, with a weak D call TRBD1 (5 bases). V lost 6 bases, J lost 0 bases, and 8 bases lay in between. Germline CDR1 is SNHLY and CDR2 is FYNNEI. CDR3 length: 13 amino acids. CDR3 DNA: TGTGCCAGCAGCTCGACAGCTAACTATGGCTACACCTTC. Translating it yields CASSSTANYGYTF.

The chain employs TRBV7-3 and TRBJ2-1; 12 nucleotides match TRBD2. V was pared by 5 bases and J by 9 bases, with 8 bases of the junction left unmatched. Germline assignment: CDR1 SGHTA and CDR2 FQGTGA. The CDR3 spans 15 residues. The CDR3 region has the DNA TGTGCCAGCAGCCCACTAGCGGGAGGAAGGAGTGAGCAGTTCTTC. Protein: CASSPLAGGRSEQFF.

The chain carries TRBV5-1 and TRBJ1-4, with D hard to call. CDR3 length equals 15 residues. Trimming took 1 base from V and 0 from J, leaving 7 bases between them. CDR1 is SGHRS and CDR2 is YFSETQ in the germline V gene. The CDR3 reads CASSLTRSTNEKLFF. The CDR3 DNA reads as TGCGCCAGCAGCTTGACACGATCAACTAATGAAAAACTGTTTTTT.

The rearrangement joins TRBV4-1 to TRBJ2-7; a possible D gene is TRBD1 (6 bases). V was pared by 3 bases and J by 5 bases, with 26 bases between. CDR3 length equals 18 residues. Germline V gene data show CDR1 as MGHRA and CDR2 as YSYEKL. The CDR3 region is CASSHTLTGDTLRDEQYF. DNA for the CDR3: TGCGCCAGCAGCCATACCTTGACCGGGGACACGCTCCGGGACGAGCAGTACTTC.

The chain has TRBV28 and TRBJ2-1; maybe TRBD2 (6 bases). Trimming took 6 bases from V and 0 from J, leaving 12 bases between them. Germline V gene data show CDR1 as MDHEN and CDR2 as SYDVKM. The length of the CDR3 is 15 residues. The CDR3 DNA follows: TGTGCCAGCAGGGAGGGCGGTAGCTCCTACAATGAGCAGTTCTTC. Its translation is CASREGGSSYNEQFF.

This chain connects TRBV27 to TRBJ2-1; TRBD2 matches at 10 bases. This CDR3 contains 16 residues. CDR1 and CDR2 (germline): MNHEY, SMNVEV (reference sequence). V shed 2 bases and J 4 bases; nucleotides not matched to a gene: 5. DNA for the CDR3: TGTGCCAGCAGTTTACTAGCGGGAGTGGCATACAATGAGCAGTTCTTC. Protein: CASSLLAGVAYNEQFF.

CDR3 residues: CASSERWLAVYEQYF. As DNA, the CDR3 is TGTGCCAGCAGTGAAAGGTGGCTAGCGGTGTACGAGCAGTACTTC. The chain has TRBV2 and TRBJ2-7; 7 bases are shared with TRBD2. Germline lookup yields CDR1 SNHLY and CDR2 FYNNEI. This CDR3 is built from 15 residues. With V trimmed by 2 bases and J by 4 bases, 8 bases remained unmatched.